These 5 T cell receptor beta chains were sequenced from one sample in a study of blood T cell repertoires in COVID-19. Here immunoSEQ multiplex PCR was the method, and the copy in TCRdb shows in-frame clones only, minus some. This sample has 340,000 or so clones, with about nine tenths found just once. The sample taken for sequencing was peripheral blood. These receptor sequences come from a man between 45 and 60 years old with active or convalescent COVID-19.

The chain recombines TRBV28 with TRBJ1-4; 7 nucleotides align to TRBD1. V shed 3 bases, J shed 4 bases, and the junction held 5 bases outside the gene matches. The germline CDR1 and CDR2 sequences are MDHEN and SYDVKM. The CDR3 totals 15 residues. CDR3 bases: TGTGCCAGCAGTTTCCTACAGGGGAATAATGAAAAACTGTTTTTT. Amino acids: CASSFLQGNNEKLFF.

This clone was found once. V and J are TRBV4-2 and TRBJ2-1; 9 bases fit TRBD2. The junction had 5 bases not matched to a gene; V was cut back by 0 bases and J by 2 bases. From germline, CDR1 is LGHNA and CDR2 YNFKEQ. This CDR3 has 17 amino acids. CDR3 loop: CASSQEGAGGTYNEQFF. The CDR3 DNA is TGTGCCAGCAGCCAAGAAGGAGCGGGGGGAACCTACAATGAGCAGTTCTTC.

The rearrangement uses TRBV6-5 and TRBJ1-6; weak D call: TRBD1 (6 bases). The CDR3 sequence is 16 residues long. V was cut by 2 bases and J by 7 bases, with 15 bases left in between. Germline V gene sequence: CDR1 MNHEY, CDR2 SVGAGI. CDR3 sequence (DNA): TGTGCCAGCAGTTACAACTTCAGGGGAGGGAATTCACCCCTCCACTTT. The encoded protein is CASSYNFRGGNSPLHF.

V is TRBV2 and J is TRBJ1-1; TRBD1 matches at 10 bases. V was pared by 6 bases and J by 4 bases, with 8 bases of the junction left unmatched. CDR3 length: 15 residues. CDR1 is SNHLY, CDR2 FYNNEI, per germline. CDR3 sequence: CASRARTGGSTEAFF. In DNA form, the CDR3 reads TGTGCCAGCAGAGCCCGGACAGGGGGGAGCACTGAAGCTTTCTTT.

The rearrangement uses TRBV7-9 and TRBJ2-1; 7 nucleotides agree with TRBD1. After removal of 4 bases from V and 8 bases from J, the junction contained 5 bases not matched to a gene. The CDR3 extends over 13 amino acids. CDR1 is SEHNR and CDR2 is FQNEAQ in the germline V gene (reference sequence). DNA for the CDR3: TGTGCCAGCAGCTCGACAGGGATCCATGAGCAGTTCTTC. This sequence encodes CASSSTGIHEQFF.